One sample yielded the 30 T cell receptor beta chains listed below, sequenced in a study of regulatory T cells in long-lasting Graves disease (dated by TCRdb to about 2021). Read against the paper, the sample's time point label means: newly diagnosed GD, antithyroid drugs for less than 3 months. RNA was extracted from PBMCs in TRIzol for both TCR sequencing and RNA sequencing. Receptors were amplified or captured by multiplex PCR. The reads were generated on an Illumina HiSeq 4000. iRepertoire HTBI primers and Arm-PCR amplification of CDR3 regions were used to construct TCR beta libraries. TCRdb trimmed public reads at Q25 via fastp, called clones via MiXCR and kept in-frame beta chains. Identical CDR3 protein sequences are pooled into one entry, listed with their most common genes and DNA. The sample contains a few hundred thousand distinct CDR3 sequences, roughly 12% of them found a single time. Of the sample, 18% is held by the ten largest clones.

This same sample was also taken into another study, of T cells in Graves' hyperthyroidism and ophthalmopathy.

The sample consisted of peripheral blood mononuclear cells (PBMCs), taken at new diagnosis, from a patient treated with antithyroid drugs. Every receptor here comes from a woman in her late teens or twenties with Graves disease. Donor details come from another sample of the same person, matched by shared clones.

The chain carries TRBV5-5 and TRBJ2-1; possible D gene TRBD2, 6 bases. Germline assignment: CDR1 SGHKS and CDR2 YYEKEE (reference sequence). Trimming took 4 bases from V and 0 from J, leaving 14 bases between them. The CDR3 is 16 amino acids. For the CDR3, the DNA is TGTGCCAGCAGCAGATCCGGGACTTTCTCCTACAATGAGCAGTTCTTC. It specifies CASSRSGTFSYNEQFF.

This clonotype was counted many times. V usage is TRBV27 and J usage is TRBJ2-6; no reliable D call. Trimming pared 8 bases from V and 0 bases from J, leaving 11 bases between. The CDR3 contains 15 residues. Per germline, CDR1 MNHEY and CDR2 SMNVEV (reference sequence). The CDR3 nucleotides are TGTGCCAGCGTACCGAGTTCCTCTGGGGCCAACGTCCTGACTTTC. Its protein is CASVPSSSGANVLTF. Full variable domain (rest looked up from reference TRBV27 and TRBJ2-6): EAQVTQNPRYLITVTGKKLTVTCSQNMNHEYMSWYRQDPGLGLRQIYYSMNVEVTDKGDVPEGYKVSRKEKRNFPLILESPSPNQTSLYFCASVPSSSGANVLTFGAGSRLTVL.

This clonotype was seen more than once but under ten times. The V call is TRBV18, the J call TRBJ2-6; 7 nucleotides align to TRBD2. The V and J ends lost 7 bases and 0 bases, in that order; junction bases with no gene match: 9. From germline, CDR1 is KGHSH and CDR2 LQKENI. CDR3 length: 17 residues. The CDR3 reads CASFRDYSSSGANVLTF. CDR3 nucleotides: TGTGCCAGCTTCCGGGACTATTCTAGCTCTGGGGCCAACGTCCTGACTTTC.

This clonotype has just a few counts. The CDR3 here is CASRFLLRRPGELFF. The CDR3, as DNA: TGTGCCAGCAGGTTCCTTCTACGGAGGCCTGGGGAGCTGTTTTTT. The chain links TRBV28 to TRBJ2-2; weak D call: TRBD2 (5 bases). Germline CDR1 is MDHEN and CDR2 is SYDVKM. The V end lost 6 bases, the J end lost 8 bases, and 19 bases lay between the germline ends. The CDR3 contains 15 residues.

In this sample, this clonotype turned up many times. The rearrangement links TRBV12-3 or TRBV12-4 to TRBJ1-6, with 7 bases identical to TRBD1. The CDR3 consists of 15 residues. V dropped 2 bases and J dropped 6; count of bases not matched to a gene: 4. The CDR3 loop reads CASSLRGQINSPLHF. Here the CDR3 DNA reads TGTGCCAGCAGTTTAAGGGGACAGATTAATTCACCCCTCCACTTT.

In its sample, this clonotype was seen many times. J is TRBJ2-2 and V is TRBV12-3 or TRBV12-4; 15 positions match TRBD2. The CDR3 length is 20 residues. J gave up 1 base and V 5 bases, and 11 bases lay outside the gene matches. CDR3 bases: TGTGCCAGCAGTCTACGCCTGGGACTAGCGGGAGGAGGGAACACCGGGGAGCTGTTTTTT. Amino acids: CASSLRLGLAGGGNTGELFF.

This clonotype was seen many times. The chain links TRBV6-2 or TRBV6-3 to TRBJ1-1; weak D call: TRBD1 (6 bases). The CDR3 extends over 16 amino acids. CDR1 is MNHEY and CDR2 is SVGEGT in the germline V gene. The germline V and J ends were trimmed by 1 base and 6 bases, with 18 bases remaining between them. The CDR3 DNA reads TGTGCCAGCAGTTACTATCCCACAGGGAGGATAGCTGAAGCTTTCTTT. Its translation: CASSYYPTGRIAEAFF.

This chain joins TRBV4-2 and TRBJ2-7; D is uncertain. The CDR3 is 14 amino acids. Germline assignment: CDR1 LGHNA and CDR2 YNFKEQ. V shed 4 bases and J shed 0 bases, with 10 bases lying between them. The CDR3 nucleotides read TGTGCCAGCAGCCCCAGTGGTCTCTCCTACGAGCAGTACTTC. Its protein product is CASSPSGLSYEQYF.

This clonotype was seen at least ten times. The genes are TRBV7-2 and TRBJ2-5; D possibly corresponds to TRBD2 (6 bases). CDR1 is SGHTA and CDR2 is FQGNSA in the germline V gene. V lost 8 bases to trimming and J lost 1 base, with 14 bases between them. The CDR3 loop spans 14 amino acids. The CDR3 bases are TGTGCCAGCGGTCGCGGGGACGTCCAAGAGACCCAGTACTTC. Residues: CASGRGDVQETQYF.

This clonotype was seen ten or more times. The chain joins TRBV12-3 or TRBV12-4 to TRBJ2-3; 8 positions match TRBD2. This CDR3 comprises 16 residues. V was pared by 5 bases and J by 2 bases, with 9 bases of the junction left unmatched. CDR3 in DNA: TGTGCCAGCAGTCCTTGGATAGCGGGGCTCACAGATACGCAGTATTTT. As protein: CASSPWIAGLTDTQYF.

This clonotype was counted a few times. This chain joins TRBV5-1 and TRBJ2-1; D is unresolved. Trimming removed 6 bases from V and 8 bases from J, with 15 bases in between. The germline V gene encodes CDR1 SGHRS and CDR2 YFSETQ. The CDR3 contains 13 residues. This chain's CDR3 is CASTLAPPDEQFF. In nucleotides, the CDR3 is TGCGCCAGCACGCTTGCCCCACCGGATGAGCAGTTCTTC.

Here the CDR3 reads CASSFTYRGLRNEQFF. Written as DNA, the CDR3 is TGTGCCAGCAGCTTCACCTACAGGGGGCTAAGAAATGAGCAGTTCTTC. This chain links TRBV7-9 with TRBJ2-1, with 9 bases identical to TRBD1. V trimming: 3 bases; J trimming: 7 bases; junction bases outside the gene matches: 10. The CDR3 is 16 amino acids. In germline, CDR1 is SEHNR, CDR2 FQNEAQ (reference sequence).

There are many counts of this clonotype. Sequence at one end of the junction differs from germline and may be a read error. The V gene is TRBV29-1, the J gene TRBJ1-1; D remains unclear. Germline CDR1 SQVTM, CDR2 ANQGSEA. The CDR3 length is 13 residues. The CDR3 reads CSVAVQVGIETFF. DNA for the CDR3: TGCAGCGTTGCGGTTCAGGTGGGGATTGAAACTTTCTTT.

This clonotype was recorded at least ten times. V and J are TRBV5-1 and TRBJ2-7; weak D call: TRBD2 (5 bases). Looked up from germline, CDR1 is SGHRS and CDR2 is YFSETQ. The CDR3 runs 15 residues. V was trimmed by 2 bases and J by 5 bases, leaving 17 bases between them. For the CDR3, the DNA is TGCGCCAGCAGCTTCAGAGGGCGTCTGATCGACGAGCAGTACTTC. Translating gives CASSFRGRLIDEQYF.

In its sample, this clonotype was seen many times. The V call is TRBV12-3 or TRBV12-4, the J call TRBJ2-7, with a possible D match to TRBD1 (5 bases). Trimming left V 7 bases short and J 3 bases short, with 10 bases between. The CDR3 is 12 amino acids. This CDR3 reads CASMGPRYEQYF. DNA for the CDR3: TGTGCCAGCATGGGGCCCCGCTACGAGCAGTACTTC.

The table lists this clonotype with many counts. The CDR3 nucleotides read TGTGCCAGCAGCCCAGCGGGGCCAAACAATGAGCAGTTCTTC. Translating it yields CASSPAGPNNEQFF. The chain has TRBV27 and TRBJ2-1; 7 bases are a match to TRBD2. This CDR3 spans 14 amino acids. CDR1 MNHEY and CDR2 SMNVEV come from the germline V gene (reference sequence). With V trimmed by 6 bases and J by 5 bases, 7 bases remained unmatched.

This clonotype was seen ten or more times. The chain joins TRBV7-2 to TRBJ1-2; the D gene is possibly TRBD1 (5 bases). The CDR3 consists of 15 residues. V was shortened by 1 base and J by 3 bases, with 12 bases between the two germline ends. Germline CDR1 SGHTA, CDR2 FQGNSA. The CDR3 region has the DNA TGTGCCAGCAGCTTAGAAAAGGGGACGTACTATGGCTACACCTTC. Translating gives CASSLEKGTYYGYTF.

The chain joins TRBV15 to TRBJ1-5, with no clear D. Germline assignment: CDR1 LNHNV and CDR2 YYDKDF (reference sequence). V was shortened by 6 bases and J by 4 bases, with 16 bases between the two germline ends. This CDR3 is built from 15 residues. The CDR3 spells CATRPYTPHNQPQHF. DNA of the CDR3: TGTGCCACCAGGCCTTACACACCTCATAATCAGCCCCAGCATTTT.

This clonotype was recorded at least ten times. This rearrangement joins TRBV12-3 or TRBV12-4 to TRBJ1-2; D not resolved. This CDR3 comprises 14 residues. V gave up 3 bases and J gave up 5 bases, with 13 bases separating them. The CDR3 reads CASSFGPSGYGYTF. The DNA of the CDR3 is TGTGCCAGCAGTTTTGGACCTTCGGGATATGGCTACACCTTC.

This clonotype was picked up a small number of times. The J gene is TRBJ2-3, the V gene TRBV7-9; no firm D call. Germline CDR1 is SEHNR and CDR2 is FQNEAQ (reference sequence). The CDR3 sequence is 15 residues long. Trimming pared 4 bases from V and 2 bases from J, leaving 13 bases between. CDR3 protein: CASSYGSFFTDTQYF. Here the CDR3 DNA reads TGTGCCAGCAGCTATGGGTCGTTCTTCACAGATACGCAGTATTTT.

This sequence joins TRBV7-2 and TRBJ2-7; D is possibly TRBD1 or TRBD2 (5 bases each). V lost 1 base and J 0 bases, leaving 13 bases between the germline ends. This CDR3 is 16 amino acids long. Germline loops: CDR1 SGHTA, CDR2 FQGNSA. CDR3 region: CASSLGEGFGSYEQYF. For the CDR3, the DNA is TGTGCCAGCAGCTTAGGTGAGGGGTTCGGCTCCTACGAGCAGTACTTC.

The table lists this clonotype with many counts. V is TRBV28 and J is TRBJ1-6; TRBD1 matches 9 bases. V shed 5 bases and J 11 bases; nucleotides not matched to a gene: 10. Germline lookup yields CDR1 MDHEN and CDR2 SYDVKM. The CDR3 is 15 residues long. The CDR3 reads CASSQPGQGHTPLHF. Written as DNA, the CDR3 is TGTGCCAGCAGTCAACCGGGACAGGGTCATACACCCCTCCACTTT.

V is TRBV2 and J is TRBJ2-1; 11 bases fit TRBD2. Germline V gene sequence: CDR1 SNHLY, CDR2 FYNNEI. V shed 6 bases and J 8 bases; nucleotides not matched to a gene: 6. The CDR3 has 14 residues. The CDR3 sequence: CASRGTSGLDEQFF. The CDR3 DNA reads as TGTGCCAGCAGAGGGACTAGCGGCTTGGATGAGCAGTTCTTC.

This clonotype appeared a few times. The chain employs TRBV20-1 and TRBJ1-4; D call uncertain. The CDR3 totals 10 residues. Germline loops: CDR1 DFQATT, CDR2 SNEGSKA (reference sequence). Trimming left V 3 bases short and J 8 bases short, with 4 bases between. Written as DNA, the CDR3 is TGCAGTGCTAGTAGAGAAAAACTGTTTTTT. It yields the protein CSASREKLFF.

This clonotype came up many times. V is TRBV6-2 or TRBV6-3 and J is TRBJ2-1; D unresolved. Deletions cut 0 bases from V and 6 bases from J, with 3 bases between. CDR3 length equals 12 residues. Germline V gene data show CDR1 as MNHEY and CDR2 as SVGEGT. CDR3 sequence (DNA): TGTGCCAGCAGTTACTCTCTCAATGAGCAGTTCTTC. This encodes CASSYSLNEQFF.

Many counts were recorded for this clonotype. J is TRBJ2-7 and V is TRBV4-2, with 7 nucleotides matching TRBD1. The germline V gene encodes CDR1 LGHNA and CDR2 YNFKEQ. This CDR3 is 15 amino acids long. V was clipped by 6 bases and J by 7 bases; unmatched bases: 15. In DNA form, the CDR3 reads TGTGCCAGCAGTCGGGACAGATCAGACCCTTTGGAGCAGTACGTC. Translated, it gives CASSRDRSDPLEQYV.

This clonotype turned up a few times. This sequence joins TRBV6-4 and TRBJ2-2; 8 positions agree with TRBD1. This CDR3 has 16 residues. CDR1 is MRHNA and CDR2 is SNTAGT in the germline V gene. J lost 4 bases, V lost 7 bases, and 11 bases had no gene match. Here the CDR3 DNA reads TGTGCCAGCATTAGACAGGGGATTCAGGGCACCGGGGAGCTGTTTTTT. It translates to CASIRQGIQGTGELFF.

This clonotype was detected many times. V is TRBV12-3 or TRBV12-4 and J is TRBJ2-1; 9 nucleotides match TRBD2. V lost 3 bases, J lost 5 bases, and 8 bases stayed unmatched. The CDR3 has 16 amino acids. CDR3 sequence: CASSFTVTSGDNEQFF. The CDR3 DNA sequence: TGTGCCAGCAGTTTTACCGTGACTAGCGGTGACAATGAGCAGTTCTTC.

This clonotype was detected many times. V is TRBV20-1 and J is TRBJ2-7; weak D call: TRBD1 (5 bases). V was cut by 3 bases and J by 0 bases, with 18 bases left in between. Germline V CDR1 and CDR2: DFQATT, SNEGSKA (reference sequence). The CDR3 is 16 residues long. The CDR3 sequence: CSASQTTGHSSYEQYF. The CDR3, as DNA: TGCAGTGCTAGCCAAACCACCGGACATAGCTCCTACGAGCAGTACTTC.

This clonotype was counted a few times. Written as DNA, the CDR3 is TGTGCCAGCAGTGACTCCGGATTTGCTGAAGCTTTCTTT. Residues: CASSDSGFAEAFF. The rearrangement links TRBV25-1 to TRBJ1-1; D is undetermined. The CDR3 contains 13 residues. CDR1 is MGHDK, CDR2 SYGVNS, per germline. Trimming took 3 bases from V and 6 from J, leaving 11 bases between them.